This T cell receptor beta chain was captured by sequencing in a study of OX40 agonist ivuxolimab in advanced cancers. Study-level results: At 0.1 to 3.0 mg/kg, clonal expansion of CD4+ and CD8+ blood T cells had occurred by week 6. Among some nonresponders, normalized T-cell clonal expansion was also low. CD8+ T cells averaged more expanded clones than CD4+. It was not determined which antigens were specifically recognized by the peripheral T cells that had undergone clonal expansion.

TCRdb's copy holds only in-frame clones and misses some; the assay was immunoSEQ multiplex PCR. The sample contains tens of thousands of clones, over 80% of which appear only once. On this clone itself: Its antigen remains unknown.

CDR3 size: 14 residues. CDR1 MNHNY and CDR2 SVGAGI come from the germline V gene (reference sequence). Trimming removed 4 bases from V and 3 bases from J; junction bases left unmatched: 5. The TCR comes from an adult with an advanced solid tumor such as melanoma, head and neck, liver or kidney cancer. The starting material was CD4+ or CD8+ T cells sorted from blood, obtained in a trial of the OX40 agonist ivuxolimab. This chain joins TRBV6-6 and TRBJ2-5; 7 nucleotides line up with TRBD1. For the CDR3, the DNA is TGTGCCAGCAGTTTGGGACAGTTTGAAGAGACCCAGTACTTC. Amino acid sequence: CASSLGQFEETQYF.